One sample yielded the 30 T cell receptor beta chains listed below, sequenced in a study of T-cell memory formation after mild COVID-19. TCRdb redid the calling of the 5' RACE reads with MiXCR, one entry per CDR3 protein. The table records about 190,000 distinct CDR3 sequences, approximately 20% of them present only once. The sequencing input was PBMCs or a T cell subset sorted from them (not recorded which). All receptors derive from an adult woman who had mild COVID-19 (a few samples of this study predate the infection). Cell type and time point are not known.

This chain connects TRBV7-9 to TRBJ1-1; D call uncertain. Trimming cost V 2 bases and J 1 base, with 11 bases left between them. Germline lookup yields CDR1 SEHNR and CDR2 FQNEAQ (reference sequence). The CDR3 runs 15 residues. Written as DNA, the CDR3 is TGTGCCAGCAGCTTATTTGGGGATCCGAACACTGAAGCTTTCTTT. Protein product: CASSLFGDPNTEAFF.

The J gene is TRBJ1-1, the V gene TRBV4-1; D possibly corresponds to TRBD1 (5 bases). The CDR3 extends over 17 amino acids. Germline CDR1 and CDR2: MGHRA and YSYEKL. Trimming shortened V by 1 base and J by 5 bases, and 20 bases separated the two germline ends. The CDR3 sequence is CASSQVPPRTLRTEAFF. DNA for the CDR3: TGCGCCAGCAGCCAAGTTCCACCCCGGACATTGAGGACTGAAGCTTTCTTT.

This clonotype was counted at least ten times. The chain recombines TRBV5-1 with TRBJ2-3; D perhaps matches TRBD2 (6 bases). V was pared by 2 bases and J by 1 base, with 14 bases between. This CDR3 is built from 16 residues. The germline V gene has CDR1 SGHRS and CDR2 YFSETQ. CDR3 loop: CASSLGGGAGTDTQYF. CDR3 bases: TGCGCCAGCAGCTTAGGTGGAGGGGCGGGCACAGATACGCAGTATTTT.

The genes are TRBV5-1 and TRBJ2-7, with TRBD1 as a possible D gene (6 bases). The CDR3 is 15 amino acids. Trimming removed 3 bases from V and 2 bases from J, with 15 bases in between. Germline values: CDR1 SGHRS, CDR2 YFSETQ. The CDR3 spells CASSWGRQAAYEQYF. CDR3 DNA: TGCGCCAGCAGCTGGGGAAGACAGGCTGCCTACGAGCAGTACTTC.

The rearrangement links TRBV25-1 to TRBJ2-1, with D unresolved. Germline CDR1 reads MGHDK; CDR2 reads SYGVNS. The CDR3 length is 13 residues. Trimming took 3 bases from V and 9 from J, leaving 12 bases between them. CDR3 region: CASSDPPLSEQFF. CDR3 nucleotide sequence: TGTGCCAGCAGTGACCCTCCCCTTAGTGAGCAGTTCTTC.

This clonotype has more than one count but fewer than ten. This chain joins TRBV20-1 and TRBJ1-1; 7 bases agree with TRBD1. This CDR3 has 14 amino acids. V dropped 5 bases and J dropped 2; count of bases not matched to a gene: 8. Germline loops: CDR1 DFQATT, CDR2 SNEGSKA (reference sequence). The CDR3, as DNA: TGCAGTGCTTTACCGGGACAGCCTAACACTGAAGCTTTCTTT. Translated: CSALPGQPNTEAFF.

V usage is TRBV24-1 and J usage is TRBJ2-3; D is possibly TRBD2 (5 bases). The CDR3 runs to 17 residues. CDR1 is KGHDR, CDR2 SFDVKD, per germline. V gave up 6 bases and J gave up 0 bases, with 18 bases separating them. Written as DNA, the CDR3 is TGTGCCACCAGTACGAACCCGACTACAGCTAGCACAGATACGCAGTATTTT. It is translated as CATSTNPTTASTDTQYF.

This clonotype turned up a few times. The gene calls are TRBV5-1 and TRBJ2-7; D unclear. The germline CDR1 and CDR2 sequences are SGHRS and YFSETQ. Trimming shortened V by 5 bases and J by 1 base, and 10 bases separated the two germline ends. The length of the CDR3 is 13 residues. The chain's CDR3 is CASRVGNSYEQYF. CDR3 sequence (DNA): TGCGCCAGCAGAGTGGGAAATTCCTACGAGCAGTACTTC.

Only a few counts were recorded for this clonotype. DNA for the CDR3: TGCGCCAGCAGCCAATTAAACCGCCCGGGACTCTCACTAGAAAAACTGTTTTTT. Translating gives CASSQLNRPGLSLEKLFF. This chain joins TRBV4-1 and TRBJ1-4; tentatively, D is TRBD1 (5 bases). CDR3 length equals 18 residues. The V and J ends lost 2 bases and 8 bases respectively, with 24 bases between them. CDR1 and CDR2 from the germline V gene are MGHRA and YSYEKL.

The chain has TRBV19 and TRBJ2-7; 7 bases are a match to TRBD2. This CDR3 spans 15 amino acids. Germline V lookup: CDR1 LNHDA, CDR2 SQIVND (reference sequence). V shed 3 bases, J shed 6 bases, and the junction held 11 bases outside the gene matches. Written as DNA, the CDR3 is TGTGCCAGTAGTATTCCCGGCGGGAGTGTAGGCGAGCAGTACTTC. Amino acids: CASSIPGGSVGEQYF.

Comments on this clonotype: The junction departs from germline at one end; a sequencing error may be responsible. This sequence joins TRBV2 and TRBJ2-3; D is uncertain. The CDR3 is 13 amino acids. Looked up from germline, CDR1 is SNHLY and CDR2 is FYNNEI. The CDR3 loop reads CASSAQITDPQYF. CDR3 sequence (DNA): TGTGCCAGCAGTGCGCAGATAACAGATCCGCAGTATTTT.

This clonotype came up a few times. V gene TRBV5-1 combines with J gene TRBJ1-6; 12 bases map to TRBD1. V lost 4 bases, J lost 7 bases, and 9 bases stayed unmatched. The germline V gene encodes CDR1 SGHRS and CDR2 YFSETQ. The CDR3 extends over 17 amino acids. The CDR3 region has the DNA TGCGCCAGCAGCCGGGGACAGGGGGCGGAAGCCAATTCACCCCTCCACTTT. Its translation: CASSRGQGAEANSPLHF.

This clonotype was seen a handful of times. The chain employs TRBV11-2 and TRBJ1-1; tentatively, D is TRBD1 (5 bases). V lost 6 bases to trimming and J lost 8 bases, with 16 bases between them. Looked up from germline, CDR1 is SGHAT and CDR2 is FQNNGV. The CDR3 length is 13 residues. The CDR3 DNA sequence: TGTGCCAGCAGACAGGACGTAAAGAAAGAAGCTTTCTTT. It encodes CASRQDVKKEAFF.

This clonotype was seen more than once but under ten times. As DNA, the CDR3 is TGTGCCAGCAGCCAAGGGTTGCCGAACTACGAGCAGTACTTC. It specifies CASSQGLPNYEQYF. V usage is TRBV3-1 and J usage is TRBJ2-7; D gene ambiguous. The germline gives CDR1 LGHDT, CDR2 YNNKEL (reference sequence). V was clipped by 1 base and J by 3 bases, with 10 bases between them. The CDR3 spans 14 residues.

This clonotype was observed a few times. The V call is TRBV6-5, the J call TRBJ2-1, with 8 bases matching TRBD2. The CDR3 extends over 11 amino acids. Germline CDR1 and CDR2: MNHEY and SVGAGI. With V trimmed by 4 bases and J by 14 bases, 4 bases remained unmatched. CDR3 sequence reads: CASSWTGGEFF. In DNA form, the CDR3 reads TGTGCCAGCAGTTGGACGGGGGGGGAGTTCTTC.

This clonotype was seen a handful of times. This chain joins TRBV6-5 and TRBJ1-2, with a possible D match to TRBD1 (6 bases). V shed 7 bases and J shed 1 base, with 13 bases lying between them. CDR3 length: 14 amino acids. Per the germline V gene, CDR1 is MNHEY and CDR2 is SVGAGI. DNA for the CDR3: TGTGCCAGCACACAGAACAGGGATAACTATGGCTACACCTTC. Protein product: CASTQNRDNYGYTF.

The rearrangement joins TRBV4-1 to TRBJ2-5, with 12 bases that match TRBD2. This CDR3 contains 16 residues. Per germline, CDR1 MGHRA and CDR2 YSYEKL. Losses at the gene ends were 1 base for V and 1 base for J; bases not matched to a gene: 1. The CDR3 loop reads CASSQGTSGAQETQYF. CDR3 DNA sequence: TGCGCCAGCAGCCAAGGGACTAGCGGGGCCCAAGAGACCCAGTACTTC.

The chain carries TRBV15 and TRBJ2-6, with D maybe TRBD2 (6 bases). The V gene's germline CDR1 is LNHNV and CDR2 YYDKDF (reference sequence). This CDR3 is built from 18 residues. V gave up 2 bases and J gave up 0 bases, with 14 bases separating them. The CDR3 DNA reads as TGTGCCACCAGCAGACCTCGGGACTTTGGCTCTGGGGCCAACGTCCTGACTTTC. Protein product: CATSRPRDFGSGANVLTF.

The rearrangement joins TRBV6-5 to TRBJ2-5, with a weak D call TRBD2 (5 bases). This CDR3 region has 15 residues. Trimming removed 2 bases from V and 1 base from J, with 11 bases in between. Germline assignment: CDR1 MNHEY and CDR2 SVGAGI. The CDR3 nucleotides are TGTGCCAGCAGTTACGGAGGTTACCGCCAAGAGACCCAGTACTTC. It is translated as CASSYGGYRQETQYF.

The V and J genes are TRBV4-1 and TRBJ1-2, with unresolved D. Germline-derived CDR1 and CDR2 are MGHRA and YSYEKL. CDR3 length: 16 residues. Trimming stripped 0 bases from V and 0 bases from J, with 11 bases between. The CDR3 region is CASSQDIYRPNYGYTF. The CDR3 bases are TGCGCCAGCAGCCAAGATATTTACAGACCTAACTATGGCTACACCTTC.

This clonotype was picked up a small number of times. The chain is built from TRBV5-1 and TRBJ2-7, with D hard to call. Germline values: CDR1 SGHRS, CDR2 YFSETQ. CDR3 length: 12 amino acids. Between the trimmed V and J ends, which lost 0 bases and 6 bases, there was a span of 7 bases. In DNA, the CDR3 is TGCGCCAGCAGCTTGGGGGCAAGCGAGCAGTACTTC. It yields the protein CASSLGASEQYF.

The chain combines TRBV20-1 with TRBJ2-5; 8 bases agree with TRBD2. Germline V gives CDR1 DFQATT, CDR2 SNEGSKA (reference sequence). Unmatched junction bases numbered 11, after V lost 6 bases and J lost 5 bases. The CDR3 spans 14 residues. The CDR3 spells CSAPPAGEGETQYF. CDR3 coding DNA: TGCAGTGCCCCCCCAGCGGGAGAGGGGGAGACCCAGTACTTC.

In its sample, this clonotype was seen a few times. The V gene is TRBV2, the J gene TRBJ1-2; D is possibly TRBD1 (5 bases). The CDR3 consists of 15 residues. CDR1 SNHLY and CDR2 FYNNEI come from the germline V gene. The germline V and J ends were trimmed by 8 bases and 2 bases, with 18 bases remaining between them. In DNA, the CDR3 is TGTGCCAGCTACTCTACAGGCCCGGGGAACTATGGCTACACCTTC. It is translated as CASYSTGPGNYGYTF.

This chain uses TRBV19 with TRBJ2-2; perhaps TRBD2 as D (7 bases). The V and J ends lost 7 bases and 4 bases respectively, with 16 bases between them. The CDR3 extends over 15 amino acids. The germline CDR1 and CDR2 sequences are LNHDA and SQIVND (reference sequence). CDR3 amino acids: CASMVGGVGTGELFF. Written as DNA, the CDR3 is TGTGCCAGTATGGTAGGGGGGGTCGGCACCGGGGAGCTGTTTTTT. The full variable domain, in which reference TRBV19 and TRBJ2-2 provide the parts outside the CDR3, is DGGITQSPKYLFRKEGQNVTLSCEQNLNHDAMYWYRQDPGQGLRLIYYSQIVNDFQKGDIAEGYSVSREKKESFPLTVTSAQKNPTAFYLCASMVGGVGTGELFFGEGSRLTVL.

The chain has TRBV12-3 or TRBV12-4 and TRBJ1-1; D perhaps matches TRBD1 (5 bases). V lost 7 bases to trimming and J lost 1 base, with 16 bases between them. CDR3 length equals 15 residues. CDR3 sequence reads: CASTRGHGGNTEAFF. The CDR3 DNA reads as TGTGCCAGCACCCGAGGACATGGAGGGAACACTGAAGCTTTCTTT.

This rearrangement joins TRBV5-1 to TRBJ1-1, with D possibly being TRBD1 (5 bases). The V end lost 4 bases, the J end lost 0 bases, and 10 bases lay between the germline ends. Germline V CDR1 and CDR2: SGHRS, YFSETQ. This CDR3 contains 14 residues. In DNA form, the CDR3 reads TGCGCCAGCAGCCCGGAACAGGTGAACACTGAAGCTTTCTTT. This gives the protein CASSPEQVNTEAFF.

In this sample, this clonotype turned up a few times. The chain combines TRBV10-3 with TRBJ2-3; no firm D call. CDR3 size: 12 residues. Germline CDR1 ENHRY, CDR2 SYGVKD. V lost 6 bases and J lost 4, with 8 bases in between. CDR3 nucleotides: TGTGCCATCAGCCCTGGCGCAGATACGCAGTATTTT. This gives the protein CAISPGADTQYF.

This clonotype was seen a few times. The V and J genes are TRBV30 and TRBJ1-3; tentative D call: TRBD1 (5 bases). The length of the CDR3 is 14 residues. V was trimmed by 1 base and J by 2 bases, leaving 9 bases between them. From germline, CDR1 is GTSNPN and CDR2 SVGIG (reference sequence). CDR3 sequence: CAWSGQGTGNTIYF. The CDR3 DNA reads as TGTGCCTGGAGTGGCCAGGGCACTGGAAACACCATATATTTT.

This clonotype showed up just a few times. V is TRBV9 and J is TRBJ2-7, with D maybe TRBD2 (6 bases). The CDR3 spans 14 residues. V was shortened by 4 bases and J by 0 bases, with 11 bases between the two germline ends. Germline-derived CDR1 and CDR2 are SGDLS and YYNGEE. The CDR3 sequence: CASSRSGDSYEQYF. The CDR3 nucleotides are TGTGCCAGCAGCCGCTCGGGAGACTCCTACGAGCAGTACTTC.

The chain recombines TRBV7-2 with TRBJ2-5; the D gene is possibly TRBD1 (6 bases). Germline V gene data show CDR1 as SGHTA and CDR2 as FQGNSA. V was trimmed by 5 bases and J by 5 bases, leaving 18 bases between them. The CDR3 totals 15 residues. The CDR3 protein is CASSDRTALGETQYF. The CDR3 DNA sequence: TGTGCCAGCAGCGACAGGACAGCCCTGGGGGAGACCCAGTACTTC.